Each of the 10 T cell receptor beta chains below was sequenced from the same sample in a study of CD8+ T cells in alopecia areata. Following RNA extraction, reverse transcription yielded cDNA that acted as the sequencing template. TCRdb's table, derived via immunoSEQ multiplex PCR, lists solely in-frame clones and lacks some. The sample shows approximately 7,400 clones, 64% of them seen only once. Treatment here: oral pan-JAK inhibitor, 5-10 mg twice daily. Collected material from alopecia areata patients comprised lesional scalp punch biopsies and peripheral blood. Source: skin, taken at week 4, from a patient treated with tofacitinib. Every receptor here comes from a human donor with alopecia areata.

J is TRBJ2-7 and V is TRBV6-6; D remains ambiguous. This CDR3 has 16 amino acids. Per germline, CDR1 MNHNY and CDR2 SVGAGI (reference sequence). V was clipped by 0 bases and J by 0 bases, with 12 bases between them. CDR3 amino acids: CASSYSAPENSYEQYF. The CDR3 DNA sequence: TGTGCCAGCAGTTACTCGGCCCCGGAGAACTCCTACGAGCAGTACTTC.

This clone was counted between two and nine times. Other DNA sequences in the sample encode the same CDR3. The genes are TRBV5-1 and TRBJ2-7, with D hard to call. CDR1 and CDR2 (germline): SGHRS, YFSETQ. The CDR3 covers 13 residues. Trimming pared 0 bases from V and 2 bases from J, leaving 6 bases between. As DNA, the CDR3 is TGCGCCAGCAGCTTGGGGAGTCCCTACGAGCAGTACTTC. Residues: CASSLGSPYEQYF.

The gene calls are TRBV10-2 and TRBJ1-5; the match to TRBD1 covers 12 bases. V shed 9 bases and J 2 bases; nucleotides not matched to a gene: 11. CDR3 size: 17 residues. Germline CDR1 is WSHSY and CDR2 is SAAADI. The CDR3 DNA is TGCGCCAGTATGCCGGGACAGGGGGCTAGGGGCAATCAGCCCCAGCATTTT. Encoded protein: CASMPGQGARGNQPQHF.

The chain uses TRBV6-5 and TRBJ2-7, with a weak D call TRBD1 (6 bases). The CDR3 covers 14 residues. Germline values: CDR1 MNHEY, CDR2 SVGAGI. The V gene lost 5 bases and the J gene lost 3 bases, with 14 bases spanning the gap. CDR3 residues: CASSPVAGVYEQYF. For the CDR3, the DNA is TGTGCCAGCAGTCCCGTGGCAGGGGTCTACGAGCAGTACTTC.

The chain carries TRBV5-6 and TRBJ2-2; D remains ambiguous. Per germline, CDR1 SGHDT and CDR2 YYEEEE. V was trimmed by 0 bases and J by 4 bases, leaving 7 bases between them. The CDR3 is 14 amino acids. This CDR3 reads CASSLAGVTGELFF. CDR3 nucleotide sequence: TGTGCCAGCAGCTTGGCCGGCGTCACCGGGGAGCTGTTTTTT.

CDR3 protein: CASSYEGTTYEQYF. CDR3 bases: TGTGCCAGCAGCTACGAAGGGACGACCTACGAGCAGTACTTC. The J gene is TRBJ2-7, the V gene TRBV7-9; either TRBD1 or TRBD2 may supply D (5 bases each). V lost 4 bases and J lost 2, with 12 bases in between. This CDR3 spans 14 amino acids. Looked up from germline, CDR1 is SEHNR and CDR2 is FQNEAQ (reference sequence).

This clone occurred a few times. The CDR3 DNA reads as TGTGCCAGCAGCCCGACGCGGGGAAGGGAGACCCAGTACTTC. Amino acid sequence: CASSPTRGRETQYF. This chain joins TRBV7-2 and TRBJ2-5; a possible D gene is TRBD2 (6 bases). Germline V gene data show CDR1 as SGHTA and CDR2 as FQGNSA. The CDR3 has 14 amino acids. Trimming shortened V by 5 bases and J by 5 bases, and 15 bases separated the two germline ends.

This clone was counted between two and nine times. The J gene is TRBJ2-1, the V gene TRBV7-2; no reliable D call. Trimming shortened V by 1 base and J by 6 bases, and 7 bases separated the two germline ends. CDR3 size: 13 residues. Germline V lookup: CDR1 SGHTA, CDR2 FQGNSA. The CDR3 reads CASSLDRSNEQFF. The DNA for the CDR3 is TGTGCCAGCAGCTTAGACCGCTCCAATGAGCAGTTCTTC.

The chain recombines TRBV2 with TRBJ1-3, with no clear D. CDR3 size: 12 residues. Germline V gene data show CDR1 as SNHLY and CDR2 as FYNNEI. Trimming took 6 bases from V and 0 from J, leaving 3 bases between them. CDR3 coding DNA: TGTGCCAGCAGGTTCTCTGGAAACACCATATATTTT. Protein sequence: CASRFSGNTIYF.

V usage is TRBV7-3 and J usage is TRBJ2-3, with TRBD2 identical over 11 bases. CDR3 size: 17 residues. CDR1 is SGHTA, CDR2 FQGTGA, per germline. V shed 5 bases, J shed 3 bases, and the junction held 10 bases outside the gene matches. This CDR3 reads CASSPGDRLAGTDTQYF. For the CDR3, the DNA is TGTGCCAGCAGCCCGGGGGATCGACTAGCGGGAACAGATACGCAGTATTTT.